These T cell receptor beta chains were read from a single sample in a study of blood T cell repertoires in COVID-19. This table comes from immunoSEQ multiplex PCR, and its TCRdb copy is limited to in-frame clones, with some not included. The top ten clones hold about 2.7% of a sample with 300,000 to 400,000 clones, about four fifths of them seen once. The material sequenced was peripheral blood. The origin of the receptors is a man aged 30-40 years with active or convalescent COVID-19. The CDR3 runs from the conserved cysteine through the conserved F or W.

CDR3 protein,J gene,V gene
CASGTRTGVNEKLFF,TRBJ1-4,TRBV6-5
CASSLGTANQPQHF,TRBJ1-5,TRBV7-6
CAWAVGGRGRFSPLHF,TRBJ1-6,TRBV30
CASSQGAASYGYTF,TRBJ1-2,TRBV4-1
CASSLFAGARNEQFF,TRBJ2-1,TRBV5-8
CASSEKLDGSRVF,TRBJ1-1,TRBV6-1
CASSQDRTSGRSRGETQYF,TRBJ2-5,TRBV4-3
CATRAPNTGELFF,TRBJ2-2,TRBV24-1
CASSPPGLAGGELFF,TRBJ2-2,TRBV4-1
CASSLRLAVGANVLTF,TRBJ2-6,TRBV11-3
CASARHFANTGELFF,TRBJ2-2,TRBV27
CSVDPTGGRPEAFF,TRBJ1-1,TRBV29-1
CATSTLDRGRVDTGELFF,TRBJ2-2,TRBV19
CASGSPGAPTDTDTQYF,TRBJ2-3,TRBV12-5
CASSQDRVSYEQYF,TRBJ2-7,TRBV4-3
CASSQEVKAANYGYTF,TRBJ1-2,TRBV4-1
CASSGRQRTRPQHF,TRBJ1-5,TRBV19